This is a list of T cell receptor beta chains from one sample in a study of OX40 agonist ivuxolimab in advanced cancers. Here immunoSEQ multiplex PCR was the method, and the copy in TCRdb shows in-frame clones only, minus some. The sample yields about 90,000 clones, approximately 91% seen once. The material sequenced was CD4+ or CD8+ T cells sorted from blood, taken in a trial of the OX40 agonist ivuxolimab. Source of these receptors: an adult with an advanced solid tumor such as melanoma, head and neck, liver or kidney cancer. Each CDR3 is given with its conserved first and last residue. The order of the fields is V gene, D gene, clone size, J gene, CDR3 protein, CDR3 DNA. The D gene is left open where the match is weak. The size entry is marked missing in some rows and otherwise reads once, few, many or a size class.

TRBV27	-	-	TRBJ2-5	CASSLIRTNQETQYF	TGTGCCAGCAGTTTAATTCGGACAAACCAAGAGACCCAGTACTTC
TRBV7-2	TRBD2	-	TRBJ2-1	CASSPRGTSGISSYNEQFF	TGTGCCAGCAGCCCAAGAGGGACTAGCGGCATAAGCTCCTACAATGAGCAGTTCTTC
TRBV11-2	-	-	TRBJ1-1	CASSPTGRTEAFF	TGTGCCAGCAGCCCAACAGGGCGGACTGAAGCTTTCTTT
TRBV5-6	-	few	TRBJ2-7	CASSMRKTVEQYF	TGTGCCAGCAGCATGAGGAAGACAGTCGAGCAGTACTTC
TRBV7-6	-	once	TRBJ1-1	CASSFGPGIEAFF	TGTGCCAGCAGCTTCGGTCCGGGGATTGAAGCTTTCTTT
TRBV27	TRBD2	-	TRBJ2-7	CASSLSPPSSGRDEQYF	TGTGCCAGCAGTTTATCACCCCCCTCTAGCGGTCGGGACGAGCAGTACTTC
TRBV30	TRBD2	-	TRBJ2-7	CAWSRVQGLAGGYEQYF	TGTGCCTGGAGTCGGGTCCAAGGACTAGCGGGAGGGTACGAGCAGTACTTC
TRBV19	-	-	TRBJ1-1	CASTTNAQFRPEAFF	TGTGCCAGTACCACCAATGCACAGTTCAGACCTGAAGCTTTCTTT
TRBV7-2	-	-	TRBJ1-1	CASSLVVNTEAFF	TGTGCCAGCAGCTTAGTAGTGAACACTGAAGCTTTCTTT
TRBV5-6	TRBD1	-	TRBJ2-3	CASSLDGTGRPDTQYF	TGTGCCAGCAGCTTGGACGGGACAGGGAGACCAGATACGCAGTATTTT
TRBV7-3	-	-	TRBJ2-3	CASSLSRLDTQYF	TGTGCCAGCAGCTTATCCCGACTTGATACGCAGTATTTT
TRBV5-1	TRBD1	-	TRBJ1-1	CASSLAAGGGLNTEAFF	TGCGCCAGCAGCTTGGCGGCAGGGGGAGGCCTGAACACTGAAGCTTTCTTT
TRBV2	-	-	TRBJ2-2	CASRVSTSTGELFF	TGTGCCAGCAGGGTTTCGACTAGTACCGGGGAGCTGTTTTTT
TRBV29-1	-	-	TRBJ1-5	CSASGGFNQPQHF	TGCAGCGCTTCCGGGGGGTTCAATCAGCCCCAGCATTTT
TRBV28	-	-	TRBJ1-5	CASSFGGLKGQPQHF	TGTGCCAGCAGTTTTGGGGGGTTGAAAGGTCAGCCCCAGCATTTT
TRBV5-1	TRBD2	-	TRBJ2-3	CASSLGTSGIASTDTQYF	TGCGCCAGCAGCTTGGGGACTAGCGGGATCGCAAGCACAGATACGCAGTATTTT
TRBV5-1	TRBD1	-	TRBJ1-1	CASSSGQGNTEAFF	TGCGCCAGCAGCTCGGGACAGGGGAACACTGAAGCTTTCTTT
TRBV4-1	-	-	TRBJ1-4	CASSQGSWATNEKLFF	TGCGCCAGCAGCCAAGGGAGTTGGGCAACTAATGAAAAACTGTTTTTT
TRBV10-3	-	-	TRBJ2-7	CAISDLREQYF	TGTGCCATCAGTGACCTTCGCGAGCAGTACTTC
TRBV7-3	TRBD2	-	TRBJ2-1	CASSLTSGSREQFF	TGTGCCAGCAGCTTAACTAGCGGGAGTCGAGAGCAGTTCTTC
TRBV10-3	-	-	TRBJ2-2	CAIRHSGLDGELFF	TGTGCCATCAGGCACTCAGGGCTCGACGGGGAGCTGTTTTTT
TRBV2	-	once	TRBJ2-3	CASQGFGRDTQYF	TGTGCCAGCCAGGGGTTCGGGAGAGATACGCAGTATTTT
TRBV19	-	-	TRBJ2-6	CASSIRAEGGANVLTF	TGTGCCAGTAGTATCCGCGCAGAAGGTGGGGCCAACGTCCTGACTTTC
TRBV18	-	-	TRBJ2-5	CASSPPNRWQETQYF	TGTGCCAGCTCACCTCCCAATCGTTGGCAAGAGACCCAGTACTTC
TRBV5-4	TRBD1	-	TRBJ1-2	CASSLGGGQGIGGYTF	TGTGCCAGCAGCTTGGGGGGAGGACAGGGGATCGGTGGCTACACCTTC
TRBV6-6	TRBD2	-	TRBJ2-7	CASSSAGAGGDEQYF	TGTGCCAGCAGTAGCGCCGGAGCGGGAGGCGACGAGCAGTACTTC
TRBV2	-	-	TRBJ2-1	CASSSGPFSYNEQFF	TGTGCCAGCTCGAGCGGCCCATTTTCCTACAATGAGCAGTTCTTC
TRBV19	-	-	TRBJ2-4	CASSMDGKNIQYF	TGTGCCAGTAGTATGGACGGTAAAAACATTCAGTACTTC
TRBV7-9	TRBD1	-	TRBJ1-2	CASSLAGDRGSGYTF	TGTGCCAGCAGCTTAGCAGGTGACAGGGGAAGTGGCTACACCTTC
TRBV10-3	-	-	TRBJ1-2	CAISERGDPSYGYTF	TGTGCCATCAGTGAGCGCGGGGACCCGAGCTATGGCTACACCTTC
TRBV28	TRBD1	-	TRBJ1-2	CARYVPGGYDGYTF	TGTGCCAGATACGTCCCAGGGGGTTACGATGGCTACACCTTC